This is a list of T cell receptor beta chains from one sample in a study of response to subunit inactivated influenza vaccine. TCRdb redid the calling of the RT-PCR reads with MiXCR, one entry per CDR3 protein. The sample records around 760,000 distinct CDR3 sequences, approximately 15% being singletons. The sequenced sample was PBMCs from blood, obtained less than 15 days before vaccination. These receptors originate from a middle-aged man who received an inactivated influenza vaccine. CDR3s include the opening cysteine and the closing phenylalanine or tryptophan. Fields, in order: D gene, V gene, J gene, clone size, CDR3 protein, CDR3 DNA. A D gene is named only where the DNA matches it firmly. Size is stated for part of the rows, as once, few or many counts, or as a class when the clone is expanded.

D gene: -; V gene: TRBV12-3/TRBV12-4; J gene: TRBJ2-7; clone size: many; CDR3 protein: CASSLRDIPYEQYF; CDR3 DNA: TGTGCCAGCAGTCTCCGGGACATCCCCTACGAGCAGTACTTC
D gene: -; V gene: TRBV2; J gene: TRBJ1-6; clone size: -; CDR3 protein: CASSATGLGNSPLHF; CDR3 DNA: TGTGCCAGCAGTGCGACGGGGCTAGGAAATTCACCCCTCCACTTT
D gene: -; V gene: TRBV2; J gene: TRBJ1-2; clone size: many; CDR3 protein: CASRVRDIYGYTF; CDR3 DNA: TGTGCCAGCAGAGTTAGGGACATCTATGGCTACACCTTC
D gene: -; V gene: TRBV29-1; J gene: TRBJ1-6; clone size: once; CDR3 protein: CSVSSSSYNSPLHF; CDR3 DNA: TGCAGCGTTTCGTCGAGCTCCTATAATTCACCCCTCCACTTT
D gene: TRBD2; V gene: TRBV20-1; J gene: TRBJ2-7; clone size: many; CDR3 protein: CSAPQRELIQGYEQYF; CDR3 DNA: TGCAGTGCCCCACAGCGGGAGTTGATTCAGGGCTACGAGCAGTACTTC
D gene: TRBD1; V gene: TRBV29-1; J gene: TRBJ1-1; clone size: many; CDR3 protein: CSVEERDRGMRHFF; CDR3 DNA: TGCAGCGTTGAAGAGCGGGACAGGGGCATGCGGCATTTCTTT
D gene: -; V gene: TRBV5-1; J gene: TRBJ2-7; clone size: -; CDR3 protein: CASSSLGAYEQYF; CDR3 DNA: TGCGCCAGCAGCTCACTAGGGGCCTACGAGCAGTACTTC
D gene: -; V gene: TRBV20-1; J gene: TRBJ2-7; clone size: -; CDR3 protein: CSALDRGLPSYEQYF; CDR3 DNA: TGCAGTGCCCTCGACCGAGGACTCCCTTCCTACGAGCAGTACTTC
D gene: -; V gene: TRBV4-2; J gene: TRBJ1-5; clone size: few; CDR3 protein: CASSQDGTSNQPQHF; CDR3 DNA: TGTGCCAGCAGCCAAGACGGGACATCCAATCAGCCCCAGCATTTT
D gene: TRBD1; V gene: TRBV29-1; J gene: TRBJ1-1; clone size: few; CDR3 protein: CSVAPRQGWTEAFF; CDR3 DNA: TGCAGCGTTGCCCCGAGACAGGGGTGGACTGAAGCTTTCTTT
D gene: -; V gene: TRBV2; J gene: TRBJ1-1; clone size: -; CDR3 protein: CASSKMSPSLMNTEAFF; CDR3 DNA: TGTGCCAGCAGTAAAATGAGCCCCTCCTTAATGAACACTGAAGCTTTCTTT
D gene: TRBD2; V gene: TRBV7-9; J gene: TRBJ2-1; clone size: -; CDR3 protein: CASSSKPGLGLYEQFF; CDR3 DNA: TGTGCCAGCAGCTCCAAGCCGGGACTAGGGCTCTATGAGCAGTTCTTC
D gene: -; V gene: TRBV29-1; J gene: TRBJ2-1; clone size: -; CDR3 protein: CSVRALYNEQFF; CDR3 DNA: TGCAGCGTCCGGGCTCTTTACAATGAGCAGTTCTTC
D gene: -; V gene: TRBV20-1; J gene: TRBJ2-7; clone size: many; CDR3 protein: CSAPRRGQTYEQYF; CDR3 DNA: TGCAGTGCTCCGCGACGGGGGCAAACCTACGAGCAGTACTTC
D gene: -; V gene: TRBV7-9; J gene: TRBJ2-3; clone size: many; CDR3 protein: CASSQRFGQADTQYF; CDR3 DNA: TGTGCCAGCAGCCAGCGATTCGGTCAGGCAGATACGCAGTATTTT
D gene: -; V gene: TRBV11-2; J gene: TRBJ2-1; clone size: once; CDR3 protein: CASSLAYREHLAFF; CDR3 DNA: TGTGCCAGCAGCTTAGCTTATCGGGAGCACTTGGCGTTCTTC
D gene: TRBD2; V gene: TRBV7-9; J gene: TRBJ2-5; clone size: -; CDR3 protein: CASSRGLAGASETQYF; CDR3 DNA: TGTGCCAGCAGCCGGGGACTAGCGGGAGCCTCAGAGACCCAGTACTTC
D gene: -; V gene: TRBV30; J gene: TRBJ1-5; clone size: -; CDR3 protein: CAWTPWQGDNQPQHF; CDR3 DNA: TGTGCCTGGACCCCTTGGCAGGGAGACAATCAGCCCCAGCATTTT
D gene: -; V gene: TRBV28; J gene: TRBJ2-5; clone size: few; CDR3 protein: CASSSLVQVEETQYF; CDR3 DNA: TGTGCCAGCAGTTCGCTAGTACAGGTAGAAGAGACCCAGTACTTC
D gene: -; V gene: TRBV4-3; J gene: TRBJ2-1; clone size: -; CDR3 protein: CASSQGWANNEQFF; CDR3 DNA: TGCGCCAGCAGCCAAGGGTGGGCCAACAATGAGCAGTTCTTC
D gene: -; V gene: TRBV10-3; J gene: TRBJ1-5; clone size: few; CDR3 protein: CAISENSNQPQHF; CDR3 DNA: TGTGCCATCAGTGAAAATAGCAATCAGCCCCAGCATTTT
D gene: -; V gene: TRBV5-1; J gene: TRBJ2-3; clone size: few; CDR3 protein: CASSLQGYTDTQYF; CDR3 DNA: TGCGCCAGCAGCTTGCAGGGGTACACAGATACGCAGTATTTT
D gene: -; V gene: TRBV6-2/TRBV6-3; J gene: TRBJ1-2; clone size: many; CDR3 protein: CASCRGGTGYTF; CDR3 DNA: TGTGCCTCTTGTAGAGGGGGAACTGGCTACACCTTC
D gene: TRBD2; V gene: TRBV7-2; J gene: TRBJ2-3; clone size: -; CDR3 protein: CASSLGRASGTDTQYF; CDR3 DNA: TGTGCCAGCAGCTTAGGCCGGGCTAGCGGAACAGATACGCAGTATTTT
D gene: TRBD1; V gene: TRBV11-2; J gene: TRBJ2-7; clone size: -; CDR3 protein: CASSFLHRDRVYEQYF; CDR3 DNA: TGTGCCAGCAGCTTTTTACACCGGGACAGAGTATACGAGCAGTACTTC
D gene: TRBD2; V gene: TRBV3-1; J gene: TRBJ2-1; clone size: -; CDR3 protein: CASSHAEPSGKQFF; CDR3 DNA: TGTGCCAGCAGCCATGCCGAGCCCAGCGGGAAGCAGTTCTTC
D gene: TRBD2; V gene: TRBV7-9; J gene: TRBJ2-3; clone size: -; CDR3 protein: CASRGLAGGTDTQYF; CDR3 DNA: TGTGCCAGCAGGGGACTAGCGGGAGGCACAGATACGCAGTATTTT
D gene: -; V gene: TRBV15; J gene: TRBJ2-5; clone size: -; CDR3 protein: CATSRDRGGLEETQYF; CDR3 DNA: TGTGCCACCAGCAGAGATAGGGGAGGACTGGAAGAGACCCAGTACTTC
D gene: TRBD1; V gene: TRBV5-1; J gene: TRBJ2-1; clone size: -; CDR3 protein: CASSPTLGQGGEQFF; CDR3 DNA: TGCGCCAGCAGCCCCACCCTGGGACAGGGGGGTGAGCAGTTCTTC
D gene: TRBD1; V gene: TRBV12-3/TRBV12-4; J gene: TRBJ1-1; clone size: few; CDR3 protein: CASSLSPNRGRMNTEAFF; CDR3 DNA: TGTGCCAGCAGCCTTTCGCCGAACAGGGGGAGGATGAACACTGAAGCTTTCTTT
D gene: -; V gene: TRBV20-1; J gene: TRBJ2-1; clone size: -; CDR3 protein: CSGRSSYNEQFF; CDR3 DNA: TGCAGCGGACGCAGCTCCTACAATGAGCAGTTCTTC
D gene: -; V gene: TRBV20-1; J gene: TRBJ2-1; clone size: -; CDR3 protein: CSARGLQSSYNEQFF; CDR3 DNA: TGCAGTGCTCGTGGATTGCAAAGCTCCTACAATGAGCAGTTCTTC
D gene: -; V gene: TRBV7-9; J gene: TRBJ2-4; clone size: few; CDR3 protein: CASSWERDEQYF; CDR3 DNA: TGTGCCAGCAGCTGGGAACGGGACGAACAGTACTTC
D gene: -; V gene: TRBV20-1; J gene: TRBJ2-7; clone size: few; CDR3 protein: CSARNPRSGYEQYF; CDR3 DNA: TGCAGTGCTAGAAATCCTAGGTCAGGCTACGAGCAGTACTTC
D gene: TRBD2; V gene: TRBV12-3/TRBV12-4; J gene: TRBJ2-7; clone size: -; CDR3 protein: CTSSLALRGLAFRTYEQYF; CDR3 DNA: TGTACCAGCAGTTTAGCGCTAAGGGGACTAGCGTTTAGGACCTACGAGCAGTACTTC
D gene: TRBD1; V gene: TRBV5-1; J gene: TRBJ2-7; clone size: few; CDR3 protein: CASSLADRVYEQYF; CDR3 DNA: TGCGCCAGCAGCTTGGCGGACAGGGTTTACGAGCAGTACTTC
D gene: -; V gene: TRBV4-3; J gene: TRBJ2-3; clone size: few; CDR3 protein: CASSQASGPSTDTQYF; CDR3 DNA: TGCGCCAGCAGCCAAGCCTCGGGGCCTAGCACAGATACGCAGTATTTT
D gene: TRBD1; V gene: TRBV20-1; J gene: TRBJ2-2; clone size: few; CDR3 protein: CSADRTGSGELFF; CDR3 DNA: TGCAGTGCTGACAGGACAGGGTCCGGGGAGCTGTTTTTT
D gene: TRBD1; V gene: TRBV28; J gene: TRBJ2-1; clone size: -; CDR3 protein: CASIIPGGYEQFF; CDR3 DNA: TGTGCCAGCATAATCCCAGGGGGCTATGAGCAGTTCTTC
D gene: -; V gene: TRBV7-8; J gene: TRBJ2-5; clone size: -; CDR3 protein: CASSLGGYRLETQYF; CDR3 DNA: TGTGCCAGCAGCTTAGGTGGCTATCGGCTAGAGACCCAGTACTTC
D gene: -; V gene: TRBV5-1; J gene: TRBJ2-7; clone size: few; CDR3 protein: CASSSPGGGEQYF; CDR3 DNA: TGCGCCAGCAGCTCCCCAGGCGGCGGCGAGCAGTACTTC
D gene: -; V gene: TRBV24-1; J gene: TRBJ2-7; clone size: few; CDR3 protein: CATSDFLGYEQYF; CDR3 DNA: TGTGCCACCAGTGATTTTCTTGGCTACGAGCAGTACTTC
D gene: -; V gene: TRBV7-2; J gene: TRBJ2-5; clone size: -; CDR3 protein: CASSLYRAQETQYF; CDR3 DNA: TGTGCCAGCAGCCTATACCGGGCCCAAGAGACCCAGTACTTC
D gene: -; V gene: TRBV7-2; J gene: TRBJ1-6; clone size: many; CDR3 protein: CASSLDNSPLHF; CDR3 DNA: TGTGCCAGCAGCTTAGATAATTCACCCCTCCACTTT
D gene: TRBD2; V gene: TRBV7-2; J gene: TRBJ2-7; clone size: many; CDR3 protein: CASSLVAGAYEQYF; CDR3 DNA: TGTGCCAGCAGCTTAGTGGCGGGGGCCTACGAGCAGTACTTC
D gene: TRBD1; V gene: TRBV6-5; J gene: TRBJ2-1; clone size: many; CDR3 protein: CASSDSGTGGNEQFF; CDR3 DNA: TGTGCCAGCAGTGACTCCGGGACAGGGGGCAATGAGCAGTTCTTC
D gene: -; V gene: TRBV7-9; J gene: TRBJ2-6; clone size: -; CDR3 protein: CASSLIYRSSGANVLTF; CDR3 DNA: TGTGCCAGCAGCTTAATCTATCGGAGCTCTGGGGCCAACGTCCTGACTTTC
D gene: TRBD1; V gene: TRBV29-1; J gene: TRBJ1-2; clone size: few; CDR3 protein: CSVEGQGYNYGYTF; CDR3 DNA: TGCAGCGTTGAAGGACAGGGGTATAACTATGGCTACACCTTC
D gene: -; V gene: TRBV28; J gene: TRBJ1-2; clone size: -; CDR3 protein: CASTALGADYGYTF; CDR3 DNA: TGTGCCAGCACCGCGTTAGGGGCTGACTATGGCTACACCTTC
D gene: -; V gene: TRBV7-2; J gene: TRBJ2-3; clone size: -; CDR3 protein: CASSLNGLRSDTQYF; CDR3 DNA: TGTGCCAGCAGCTTAAATGGTTTACGTTCAGATACGCAGTATTTT
D gene: TRBD1; V gene: TRBV18; J gene: TRBJ1-2; clone size: -; CDR3 protein: CASSRIAGQGFDYGYTF; CDR3 DNA: TGTGCCAGCTCACGCATTGCCGGACAGGGGTTTGACTATGGCTACACCTTC
D gene: -; V gene: TRBV12-3/TRBV12-4; J gene: TRBJ1-4; clone size: many; CDR3 protein: CASSLGGTENEKLFF; CDR3 DNA: TGTGCCAGCAGTTTAGGGGGCACAGAAAATGAAAAACTGTTTTTT
D gene: -; V gene: TRBV4-3; J gene: TRBJ2-1; clone size: many; CDR3 protein: CASSQDLGGGKYLNEQFF; CDR3 DNA: TGCGCCAGCAGCCAAGATCTGGGGGGGGGCAAGTACCTGAATGAGCAGTTCTTC
D gene: -; V gene: TRBV20-1; J gene: TRBJ2-7; clone size: few; CDR3 protein: CSADSYEQYF; CDR3 DNA: TGCAGTGCCGATTCCTACGAGCAGTACTTC